This T cell receptor (beta chain) was captured by sequencing in a study of blood T cell repertoires in COVID-19. Germline V gene data show CDR1 as SQVTM and CDR2 as ANQGSEA. The ends lost 7 bases at V and 7 bases at J; junction bases unmatched: 11. This CDR3 comprises 14 residues. Here immunoSEQ multiplex PCR was the method, and the copy in TCRdb shows in-frame clones only, minus some. Of 110,000 to 150,000 clones in the sample, 75% to 85% were seen once. The origin of this receptor is a man between 60 and 75 years old with active or convalescent COVID-19. The chain carries TRBV29-1 and TRBJ1-1, with 11 positions matching TRBD1. Specimen: peripheral blood. In DNA form, the CDR3 reads TGCAGCGCCGAAGGACAGGGGGCGCCCCTTGAAGCTTTCTTT. Its translation is CSAEGQGAPLEAFF.